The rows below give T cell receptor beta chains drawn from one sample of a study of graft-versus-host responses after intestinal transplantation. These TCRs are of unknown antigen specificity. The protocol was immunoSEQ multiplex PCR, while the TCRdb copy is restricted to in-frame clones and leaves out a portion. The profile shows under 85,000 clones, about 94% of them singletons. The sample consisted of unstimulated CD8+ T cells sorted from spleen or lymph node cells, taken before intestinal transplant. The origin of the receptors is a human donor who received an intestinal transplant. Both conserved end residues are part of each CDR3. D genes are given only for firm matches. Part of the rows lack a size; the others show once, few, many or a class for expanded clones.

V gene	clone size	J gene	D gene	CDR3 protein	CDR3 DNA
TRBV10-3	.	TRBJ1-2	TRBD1	CAIRYGQGDGYTF	TGTGCCATCAGATACGGACAGGGGGATGGCTACACCTTC
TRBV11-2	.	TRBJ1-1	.	CASSIGWGRTEAFF	TGTGCCAGCAGCATAGGTTGGGGGCGGACTGAAGCTTTCTTT
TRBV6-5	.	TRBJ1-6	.	CASSNEGNNSPLHF	TGTGCCAGCAGCAACGAAGGGAACAATTCACCCCTCCACTTT
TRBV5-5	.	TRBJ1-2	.	CASSLSLGSNYGYTF	TGTGCCAGCAGCTTGTCGTTGGGGAGTAACTATGGCTACACCTTC
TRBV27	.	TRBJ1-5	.	CASSFKGGDQPQHF	TGTGCCAGCAGTTTTAAAGGGGGGGATCAGCCCCAGCATTTT
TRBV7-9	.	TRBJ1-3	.	CANSWGANGNTIYF	TGTGCCAACAGCTGGGGGGCTAATGGAAACACCATATATTTT
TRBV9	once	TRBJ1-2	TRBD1	CASRGKGQENYGYTF	TGTGCCAGCAGAGGTAAGGGACAGGAGAACTATGGCTACACCTTC
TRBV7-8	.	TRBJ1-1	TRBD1	CASSSLFVGGSHTEAFF	TGTGCCAGCAGCTCCCTTTTTGTAGGGGGCTCGCACACTGAAGCTTTCTTT
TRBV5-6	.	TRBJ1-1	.	CASSPPTEMNTEAFF	TGTGCCAGCAGCCCCCCCACAGAGATGAACACTGAAGCTTTCTTT
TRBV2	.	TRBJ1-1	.	CASEDGPNTEAFF	TGTGCCAGCGAAGACGGGCCGAACACTGAAGCTTTCTTT
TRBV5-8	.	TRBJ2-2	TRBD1	CASSSETMDRRSGELFF	TGTGCCAGCAGCAGCGAGACGATGGACAGGCGGAGCGGGGAGCTGTTTTTT
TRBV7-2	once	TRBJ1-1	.	CASSLRWPNTEAFF	TGTGCCAGCAGCTTGAGGTGGCCGAACACTGAAGCTTTCTTT
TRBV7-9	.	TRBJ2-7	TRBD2	CASSLISGSADEQYF	TGTGCCAGCAGCTTAATAAGCGGGAGCGCGGACGAGCAGTACTTC
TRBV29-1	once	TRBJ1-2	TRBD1	CSGRDSEGYGYTF	TGCAGCGGAAGGGACAGTGAGGGCTATGGCTACACCTTC
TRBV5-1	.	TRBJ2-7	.	CASSLGSGAYEQYF	TGCGCCAGCAGCTTGGGGTCGGGAGCTTACGAGCAGTACTTC
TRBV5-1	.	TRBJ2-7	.	CASSLEAGFLYEQYF	TGCGCCAGCAGCTTGGAGGCCGGTTTTCTCTACGAGCAGTACTTC
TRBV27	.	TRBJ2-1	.	CASSPPAPNEQFF	TGTGCCAGCAGTCCGCCCGCCCCCAATGAGCAGTTCTTC
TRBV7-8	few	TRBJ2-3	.	CASSLASGSDTQYF	TGTGCCAGCAGCTTAGCATCGGGGTCCGATACGCAGTATTTT
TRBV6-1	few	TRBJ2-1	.	CASSTSGGYNEQFF	TGTGCCAGCTCAACCTCCGGGGGTTACAATGAGCAGTTCTTC
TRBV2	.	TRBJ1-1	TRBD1	CASSAGTGAYTEAFF	TGTGCCAGCAGCGCCGGGACAGGCGCATACACTGAAGCTTTCTTT
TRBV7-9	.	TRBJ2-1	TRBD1	CASSLGQGLNEQFF	TGTGCCAGCAGCCTCGGACAGGGGCTCAATGAGCAGTTCTTC
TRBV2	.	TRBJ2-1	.	CASIYQGETYNEQFF	TGTGCCAGCATTTATCAGGGAGAAACTTACAATGAGCAGTTCTTC
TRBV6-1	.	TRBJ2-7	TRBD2	CASSEGASGSYEQYF	TGTGCCAGCAGTGAAGGGGCTAGCGGGAGCTACGAGCAGTACTTC
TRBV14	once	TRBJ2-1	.	CASSTQWSLSNEQFF	TGTGCCAGCAGCACACAGTGGAGTCTGTCGAATGAGCAGTTCTTC
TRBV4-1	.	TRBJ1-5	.	CASSFRDASNQPQHF	TGCGCCAGCAGCTTCCGGGACGCTAGCAATCAGCCCCAGCATTTT
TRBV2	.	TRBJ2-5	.	CASNRLGQGETQYF	TGTGCCAGCAACAGGTTGGGGCAGGGCGAGACCCAGTACTTC
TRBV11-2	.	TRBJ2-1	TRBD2	CASSLTSGIGDEQFF	TGTGCCAGCAGCCTGACTAGCGGGATTGGGGATGAGCAGTTCTTC
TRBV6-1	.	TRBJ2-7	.	CASSRLPSEGNEQYF	TGTGCCAGCAGTCGACTTCCTTCGGAGGGTAACGAGCAGTACTTC
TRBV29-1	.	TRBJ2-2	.	CSVEDVYTGELFF	TGCAGCGTTGAAGATGTCTACACCGGGGAGCTGTTTTTT
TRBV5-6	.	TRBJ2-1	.	CASEEGEISYNEQFF	TGTGCCAGCGAGGAGGGAGAGATCTCCTACAATGAGCAGTTCTTC
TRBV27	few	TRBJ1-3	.	CASSLRGVGNTIYF	TGTGCCAGCAGTCTTCGAGGTGTTGGAAACACCATATATTTT
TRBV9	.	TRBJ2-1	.	CASSVEEDEQFF	TGTGCCAGCAGCGTAGAGGAGGATGAGCAGTTCTTC
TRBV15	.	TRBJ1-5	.	CATSRDGGGVNQPQHF	TGTGCCACCAGCAGAGATGGAGGAGGGGTTAATCAGCCCCAGCATTTT
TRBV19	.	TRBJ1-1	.	CASSIGTLTEAFF	TGTGCCAGTAGTATTGGGACATTGACTGAAGCTTTCTTT
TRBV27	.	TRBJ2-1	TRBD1	CASRKGQGVNNEQFF	TGTGCCAGCAGAAAGGGCCAGGGGGTAAACAATGAGCAGTTCTTC
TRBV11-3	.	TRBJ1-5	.	CASSLDVSTWGNQPQHF	TGTGCCAGCAGCTTAGATGTAAGCACCTGGGGTAATCAGCCCCAGCATTTT
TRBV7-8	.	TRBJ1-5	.	CASSPSSGNQPQHF	TGTGCCAGCAGCCCCAGTTCCGGCAACCAGCCCCAGCATTTT
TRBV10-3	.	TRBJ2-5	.	CAISESQGETQYF	TGTGCCATCAGTGAGAGTCAGGGTGAGACCCAGTACTTC
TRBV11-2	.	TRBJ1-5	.	CASSLDHRVDQPQHF	TGTGCCAGCAGCTTAGATCACAGGGTCGATCAGCCCCAGCATTTT
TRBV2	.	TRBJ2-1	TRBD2	CASMGRESLDEQFF	TGTGCCAGCATGGGGAGGGAGTCTCTCGATGAGCAGTTCTTC
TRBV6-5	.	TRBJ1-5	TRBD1	CASSYYQGDNQPQHF	TGTGCCAGCAGTTACTACCAGGGGGACAATCAGCCCCAGCATTTT
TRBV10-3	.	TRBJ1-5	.	CAISEAMQPQHF	TGTGCCATCAGTGAGGCTATGCAGCCCCAGCATTTT
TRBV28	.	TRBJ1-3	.	CASSNPVKGNTIYF	TGTGCCAGCAGTAACCCGGTGAAGGGAAACACCATATATTTT
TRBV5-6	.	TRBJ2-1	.	CASSLAGFPYNEQFF	TGTGCCAGCAGCTTGGCGGGTTTTCCCTACAATGAGCAGTTCTTC
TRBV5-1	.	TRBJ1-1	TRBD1	CASSPRAGGSEAFF	TGCGCCAGCAGCCCGAGGGCAGGGGGCTCTGAAGCTTTCTTT
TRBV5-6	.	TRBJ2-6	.	CASSLGPSGANVLTF	TGTGCCAGCAGCTTAGGCCCCTCTGGGGCCAACGTCCTGACTTTC
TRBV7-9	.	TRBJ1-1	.	CASSPNGVSAEAFF	TGTGCCAGCAGCCCTAATGGGGTATCGGCTGAAGCTTTCTTT
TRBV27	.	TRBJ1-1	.	CASSFWTNTEAFF	TGTGCCAGCAGTTTTTGGACGAACACTGAAGCTTTCTTT